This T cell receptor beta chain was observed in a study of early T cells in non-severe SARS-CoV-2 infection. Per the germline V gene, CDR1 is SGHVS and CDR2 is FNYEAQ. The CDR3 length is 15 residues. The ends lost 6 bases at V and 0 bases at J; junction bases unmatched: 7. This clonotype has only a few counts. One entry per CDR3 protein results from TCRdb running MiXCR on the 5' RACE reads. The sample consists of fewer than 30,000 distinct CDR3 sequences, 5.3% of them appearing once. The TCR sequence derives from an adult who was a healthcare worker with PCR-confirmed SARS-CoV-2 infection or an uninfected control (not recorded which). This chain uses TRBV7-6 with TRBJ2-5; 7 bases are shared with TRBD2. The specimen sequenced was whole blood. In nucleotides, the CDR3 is TGTGCCAGCAGTTGGCGGGCGGGAGACCAAGAGACCCAGTACTTC. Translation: CASSWRAGDQETQYF.